This TCR beta chain appears in the sequencing data of a study of shared clonotypes between healthy human individuals. TCRdb keeps only in-frame clones here, not all; method: immunoSEQ multiplex PCR. The sample has some 1.5 million clones, roughly 96% seen once; the top ten hold more than 0.9%. This CDR3 is built from 12 residues. Germline V gene data show CDR1 as MDHEN and CDR2 as SYDVKM. Trimming left V 1 base short and J 10 bases short, with 9 bases between. The V and J genes are TRBV28 and TRBJ2-3, with D unclear. Sample: naive CD4+ T cells sorted from blood. As for subset: CD45RA+ positively selected. The clonotype was recovered from a young man in good health. The CDR3 DNA is TGTGCCAGCAGTTTATCCCTACTACCGCAGTATTTT. Protein: CASSLSLLPQYF. Drawing the rest from reference TRBV28 and TRBJ2-3, the complete variable domain is DVKVTQSSRYLVKRTGEKVFLECVQDMDHENMFWYRQDPGLGLRLIYFSYDVKMKEKGDIPEGYSVSREKKERFSLILESASTNQTSMYLCASSLSLLPQYFGPGTRLTVL.